The sequence of this T cell receptor beta chain was determined in a study of blood T cell repertoires in COVID-19. The germline CDR1 and CDR2 sequences are MNHNY and SVGAGI (reference sequence). V gave up 5 bases and J gave up 7 bases; unmatched junction bases: 13. This CDR3 has 16 residues. Produced via immunoSEQ multiplex PCR; TCRdb's table is partial and in-frame only. The sample has roughly 200,000 clones, about four fifths seen once. The chain has TRBV6-6 and TRBJ1-5; 8 bases match TRBD1. The TCR originated in a man aged 65-85 years with active or convalescent COVID-19. The sequenced material came from peripheral blood. This chain's CDR3 is CASSQKDRVSGQPQHF. In DNA, the CDR3 is TGTGCCAGCAGTCAGAAGGACAGGGTTTCAGGACAGCCCCAGCATTTT.